These T cell receptor beta chains were read from a single sample in a study of T-cell memory formation after mild COVID-19. TCRdb recomputed calls from the 5' RACE reads with MiXCR, one row per CDR3 protein. The sample comprises 470,000 or so distinct CDR3 sequences, 15% to 20% of which are singletons, and over 9% rests with the top ten. Sequenced material: PBMCs or a T cell subset sorted from them (not recorded which). Source of these receptors: an adult woman who had mild COVID-19 (a few samples of this study predate the infection). Cell type and time point are not known. The CDR3 runs from the conserved cysteine through the conserved F or W.

j_gene	v_gene	CDR3aa
TRBJ2-2	TRBV7-6	CASSLAMTSGGVNTGELFF
TRBJ2-7	TRBV6-6	CASSHTGQGEGDSYEQYF
TRBJ2-4	TRBV18	CASSPAGQAKNIQYF
TRBJ1-2	TRBV12-3/TRBV12-4	CASSLSGGNYGYTF
TRBJ2-1	TRBV24-1	CATSDLTRQGSNEQFF
TRBJ2-5	TRBV18	CASSPRDREETQYF
TRBJ2-5	TRBV4-3	CASSQVSGRLETQYF
TRBJ1-5	TRBV5-1	CASSPGAGFLDNQPQHF
TRBJ2-7	TRBV10-3	CAISDVGSYEQYF
TRBJ2-7	TRBV7-9	CASSRLGTNYEQYF
TRBJ2-1	TRBV5-6	CASSTGQGLEQFF
TRBJ2-5	TRBV9	CASSVTGGKETQYF
TRBJ2-2	TRBV4-3	CASSLVRGTGELFF